Sequencing of this T cell receptor (beta chain) was carried out in a study of T cells after posttransplantation cyclophosphamide. Deletions cut 1 base from V and 1 base from J, with 6 bases between. This CDR3 spans 13 amino acids. Germline V gene data show CDR1 as SGHDT and CDR2 as YYEEEE. Method: immunoSEQ multiplex PCR; TCRdb's copy keeps in-frame clones and lacks some. The data show about 20,000 clones, less than 98% seen once. Cells defined as naive were viable CD3+CD4+ or CD3+CD8+ and CCR7+CD45RA+CD45RO-CD95-CD27+CD28+. This clone was detected a few times. Its target is unknown. Study outcomes and limitations: TRB clonality was highly associated with recipient CMV seropositivity and reactivation. Tissue-infiltrating T cells from skin or gut overlapped little with blood T cells.

This TCR was sampled from a man aged 45 to 65 in good health, CMV-negative, and a related stem cell transplant donor. The rearrangement uses TRBV5-6 and TRBJ2-7; D is perhaps TRBD1 (5 bases). The sequenced sample consisted of naive CD4+ T cells sorted from PBMCs. The CDR3 region is CASSLRGSYEQYF. CDR3 DNA sequence: TGTGCCAGCAGCTTGAGGGGTTCCTACGAGCAGTACTTC.